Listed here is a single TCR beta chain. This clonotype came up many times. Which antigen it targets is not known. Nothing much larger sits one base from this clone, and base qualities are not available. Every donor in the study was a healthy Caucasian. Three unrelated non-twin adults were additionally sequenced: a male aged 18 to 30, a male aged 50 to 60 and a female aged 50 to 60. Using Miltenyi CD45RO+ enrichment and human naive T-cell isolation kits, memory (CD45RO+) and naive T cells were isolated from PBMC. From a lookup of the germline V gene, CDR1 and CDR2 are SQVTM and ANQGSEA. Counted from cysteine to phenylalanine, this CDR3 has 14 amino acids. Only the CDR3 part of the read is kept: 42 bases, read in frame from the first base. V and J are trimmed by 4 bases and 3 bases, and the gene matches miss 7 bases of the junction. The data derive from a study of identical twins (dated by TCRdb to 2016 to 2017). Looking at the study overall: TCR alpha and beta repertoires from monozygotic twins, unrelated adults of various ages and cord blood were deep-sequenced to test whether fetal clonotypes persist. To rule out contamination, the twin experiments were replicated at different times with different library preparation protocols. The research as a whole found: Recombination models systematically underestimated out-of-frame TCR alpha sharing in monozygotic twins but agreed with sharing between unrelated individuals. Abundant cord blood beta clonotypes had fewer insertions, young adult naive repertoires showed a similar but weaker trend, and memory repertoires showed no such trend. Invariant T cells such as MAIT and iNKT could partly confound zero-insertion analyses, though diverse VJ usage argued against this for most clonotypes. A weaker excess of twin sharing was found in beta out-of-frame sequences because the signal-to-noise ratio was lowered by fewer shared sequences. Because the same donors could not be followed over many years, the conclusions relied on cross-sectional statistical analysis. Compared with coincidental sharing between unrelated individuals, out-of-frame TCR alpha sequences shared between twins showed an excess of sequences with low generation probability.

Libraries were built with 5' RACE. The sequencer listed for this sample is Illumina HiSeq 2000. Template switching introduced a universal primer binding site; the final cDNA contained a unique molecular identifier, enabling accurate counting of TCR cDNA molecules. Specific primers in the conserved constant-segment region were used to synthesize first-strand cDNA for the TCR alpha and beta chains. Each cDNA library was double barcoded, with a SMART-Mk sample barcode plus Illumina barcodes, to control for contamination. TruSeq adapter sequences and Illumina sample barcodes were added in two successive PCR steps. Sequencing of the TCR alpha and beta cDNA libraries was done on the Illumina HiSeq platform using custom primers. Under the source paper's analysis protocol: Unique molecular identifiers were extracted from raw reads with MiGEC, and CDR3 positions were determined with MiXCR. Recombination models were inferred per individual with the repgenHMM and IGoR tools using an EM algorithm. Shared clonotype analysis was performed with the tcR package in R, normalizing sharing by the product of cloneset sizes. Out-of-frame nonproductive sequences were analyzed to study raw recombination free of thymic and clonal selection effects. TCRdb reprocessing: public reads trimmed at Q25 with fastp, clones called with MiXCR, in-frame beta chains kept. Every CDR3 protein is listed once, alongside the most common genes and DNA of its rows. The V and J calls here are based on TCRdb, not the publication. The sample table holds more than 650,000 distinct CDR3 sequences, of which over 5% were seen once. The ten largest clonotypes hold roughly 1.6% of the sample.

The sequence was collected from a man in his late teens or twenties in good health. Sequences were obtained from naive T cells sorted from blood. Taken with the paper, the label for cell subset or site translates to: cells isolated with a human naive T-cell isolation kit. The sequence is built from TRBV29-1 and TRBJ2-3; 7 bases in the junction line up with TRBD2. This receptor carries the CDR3 CSVAAGVSTDTQYF. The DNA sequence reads TGCAGCGTTGCGGCGGGAGTGTCTACAGATACGCAGTATTTT.